Following are 2 T cell receptor beta chains from one sample sequenced in a study of shared clonotypes between healthy human individuals. Clones were sequenced by immunoSEQ multiplex PCR, and TCRdb holds only the in-frame ones, with some missing. The profile shows millions of clones, roughly 94% of them singletons. The naive CD8 population came from CD45RO-negative cells selected for CCR7, without terminally differentiated effector memory CD45RA+ cells. The material sequenced was naive CD8+ T cells sorted from blood. These receptors were collected from a man aged 18-30 years in good health.

The rearrangement uses TRBV5-4 and TRBJ2-3; TRBD2 matches 10 bases. The CDR3 is 15 amino acids. V was clipped by 4 bases and J by 6 bases; unmatched bases: 8. The germline V gene has CDR1 SGHNT and CDR2 YYREEE (reference sequence). CDR3: CASSILAGDFDTQYF. CDR3 nucleotides: TGTGCCAGCAGCATTCTAGCGGGAGATTTTGATACGCAGTATTTT.

This rearrangement joins TRBV9 to TRBJ1-1, with 9 bases fitting TRBD1. The V and J ends lost 3 bases and 11 bases, in that order; junction bases with no gene match: 5. In germline, CDR1 is SGDLS, CDR2 YYNGEE. The CDR3 sequence is 12 residues long. For the CDR3, the DNA is TGTGCCAGCAGCGCCTGGACAGGGGTGGCTTTCTTT. Translating it yields CASSAWTGVAFF.